The 7 T cell receptor beta chains given below trace back to one sample, sequenced in a study of blood T cell repertoires in COVID-19 (dated by TCRdb to the early 2020s). Receptor libraries were prepared by the immunoSEQ multiplex PCR assay. Not all clones reach the TCRdb copy of this immuneACCESS table, which keeps in-frame sequences only. Checked studies attribute under half of the gap to unresolved V genes and leave the rest unexplained. The sample profile shows about 160,000 clones; about 85% of them were found once. About 5% of the sample lies in the top ten. Specimen: PBMCs or T cells enriched from blood (not recorded which). Receptors were obtained from a woman aged 40-49 years with acute COVID-19.

The chain recombines TRBV7-3 with TRBJ2-3, with 12 bases identical to TRBD2. This CDR3 comprises 16 residues. With 5 bases clipped from V and 0 bases from J, the junction kept 3 bases outside the gene matches. Germline V gene lookup returns CDR1 SGHTA and CDR2 FQGTGA. CDR3 region: CASSPGTSGSTDTQYF. Here the CDR3 DNA reads TGTGCCAGCAGCCCGGGGACTAGCGGGAGCACAGATACGCAGTATTTT.

The chain couples TRBV30 to TRBJ2-3; possible D gene TRBD1, 6 bases. Trimming took off 4 bases at V and 0 bases at J, with 17 bases between the two ends. The CDR3 has 16 amino acids. Looked up from germline, CDR1 is GTSNPN and CDR2 is SVGIG (reference sequence). CDR3: CAWTWPGQTSTDTQYF. CDR3 DNA: TGTGCCTGGACATGGCCCGGACAGACTAGCACAGATACGCAGTATTTT.

The chain recombines TRBV29-1 with TRBJ1-3; no clear D. This CDR3 has 13 amino acids. Trimming pared 7 bases from V and 0 bases from J, leaving 10 bases between. CDR1 SQVTM and CDR2 ANQGSEA come from the germline V gene. The CDR3 region is CSALRGSGNTIYF. In DNA form, the CDR3 reads TGCAGCGCCCTGAGAGGCTCTGGAAACACCATATATTTT.

The V call is TRBV11-2, the J call TRBJ2-7; D may be TRBD2 (6 bases). The CDR3 covers 14 residues. The germline V and J ends were trimmed by 8 bases and 2 bases, with 16 bases remaining between them. Looked up from germline, CDR1 is SGHAT and CDR2 is FQNNGV. CDR3 protein: CASSWGGGTYEQYF. The CDR3 DNA reads TGTGCCAGCTCTTGGGGTGGAGGGACCTACGAGCAGTACTTC. Full variable domain (remainder filled in from reference TRBV11-2 and TRBJ2-7): EAGVAQSPRYKIIEKRQSVAFWCNPISGHATLYWYQQILGQGPKLLIQFQNNGVVDDSQLPKDRFSAERLKGVDSTLKIQPAKLEDSAVYLCASSWGGGTYEQYFGPGTRLTVT.

Only a few counts were recorded for this clone. V and J are TRBV7-8 and TRBJ1-4, with 8 bases identical to TRBD1. The V and J ends lost 5 bases and 2 bases, in that order; junction bases with no gene match: 7. Germline V gene sequence: CDR1 SGHVS, CDR2 FQNEAQ. This CDR3 region has 16 residues. CDR3 protein: CASSPQGVPTNEKLFF. CDR3 sequence (DNA): TGTGCCAGCAGCCCACAGGGGGTCCCGACTAATGAAAAACTGTTTTTT.

The chain uses TRBV6-6 and TRBJ1-1, with D hard to call. Trimming shortened V by 6 bases and J by 0 bases, and 11 bases separated the two germline ends. Germline V gene data show CDR1 as MNHNY and CDR2 as SVGAGI (reference sequence). The CDR3 covers 14 residues. CDR3 DNA sequence: TGTGCCAGCAGCCCGAGACTACTGAACACTGAAGCTTTCTTT. This codes for CASSPRLLNTEAFF.

The chain has TRBV9 and TRBJ2-3, with D perhaps matching TRBD2 (5 bases). Trimming removed 4 bases from V and 4 bases from J, with 13 bases in between. Germline V lookup: CDR1 SGDLS, CDR2 YYNGEE. CDR3 length: 14 residues. For the CDR3, the DNA is TGTGCCAGCAGCCCCGTGCCGGGGTCAGATACGCAGTATTTT. Its protein is CASSPVPGSDTQYF.